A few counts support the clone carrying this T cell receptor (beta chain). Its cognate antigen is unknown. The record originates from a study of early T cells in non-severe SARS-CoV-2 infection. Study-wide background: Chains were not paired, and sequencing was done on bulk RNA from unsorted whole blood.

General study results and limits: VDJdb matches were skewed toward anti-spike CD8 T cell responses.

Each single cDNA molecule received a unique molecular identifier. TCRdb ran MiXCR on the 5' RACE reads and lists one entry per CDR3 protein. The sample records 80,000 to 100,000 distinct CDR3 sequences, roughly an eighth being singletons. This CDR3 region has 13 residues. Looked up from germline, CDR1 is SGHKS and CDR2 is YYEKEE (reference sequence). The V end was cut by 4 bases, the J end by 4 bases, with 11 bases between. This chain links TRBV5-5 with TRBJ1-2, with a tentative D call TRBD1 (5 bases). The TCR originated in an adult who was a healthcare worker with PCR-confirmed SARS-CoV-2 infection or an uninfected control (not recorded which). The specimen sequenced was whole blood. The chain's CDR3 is CASSKDGGYGYTF. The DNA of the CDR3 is TGTGCCAGCAGCAAGGACGGGGGCTATGGCTACACCTTC.